This T cell receptor (beta chain) originates from a study of control samples from healthy donors and cancer patients. Trimming cost V 4 bases and J 4 bases, with 10 bases left between them. The V gene's germline CDR1 is SQVTM and CDR2 ANQGSEA. The CDR3 is made up of 12 amino acids. Repertoires were generated with immunoSEQ multiplex PCR, while TCRdb's copy carries only in-frame clones and drops some. Of around 110,000 clones in the sample, roughly nine tenths are singletons; the top ten hold about 1.1%. The sequenced sample consisted of PBMCs. The TCR was taken from a woman aged 45-59 years with colorectal cancer. The chain has TRBV29-1 and TRBJ1-1; no reliable D call. The CDR3 protein is CSVGAFSTEAFF. The CDR3, as DNA: TGCAGCGTTGGGGCCTTCTCCACTGAAGCTTTCTTT.